This paragraph reports one T cell receptor beta chain. Its antigen is unidentified. V was cut by 0 bases and J by 7 bases, with 11 bases left in between. The length of the CDR3 is 14 residues. The germline V gene encodes CDR1 LGHDT and CDR2 YNNKEL (reference sequence). This specimen belongs to a study of vaccination effects on CD4 cells after COVID-19. Whole-study findings and limits: The study had few convalescent patients and no early post-infection timepoints.

ViraFEST expansion of antigen-specific CD4+ T cells with viral peptide pools preceded sequencing. Following 10 days of culture, CD4+ T cells were isolated. Nucleocapsid antibodies were negative in the vaccine recipients, who had never had SARS-CoV-2 infection. Clones were read by immunoSEQ multiplex PCR, and TCRdb kept only the in-frame ones, dropping some. The repertoire holds about 43,000 clones, with around three quarters as singletons. The TCR originated in a human donor who received a COVID-19 vaccine. V is TRBV3-1 (or the pseudogene TRBV3-2) and J is TRBJ2-3; D is uncertain. Source: CD4+ T cells from PBMCs cultured with SARS-CoV-2 spike peptides, taken before COVID-19 vaccination. The CDR3 loop is CASSQDLTDHTQYF. The CDR3 DNA reads as TGTGCCAGCAGCCAAGATCTTACGGACCATACGCAGTATTTT.